The sequence of this T cell receptor (beta chain) was determined in a study of T cells of healthy individuals (dated by TCRdb to between 2017 and 2018). This clonotype was detected ten times or more. The clone's antigen remains unknown. The input lacks base qualities; no much larger clone sits a single base away. There are 16 amino acids in the CDR3, from cysteine to phenylalanine inclusive. Only the CDR3 part of the read is kept: 48 bases, read in frame from the first base. V and J lose 4 bases and 4 bases, and a span of 18 bases separates them. The germline V gene supplies CDR1 SGDLS and CDR2 YYNGEE. To prepare the library, 5' RACE was applied. TCRdb lists the instrument as Illumina MiSeq. The public sequencing data were trimmed at Q25 with fastp and processed into clonotypes with MiXCR by TCRdb, which kept only in-frame beta chains. Rows with a matching CDR3 protein are joined into one entry that keeps the most common DNA and genes. The table for this sample lists tens of thousands of distinct CDR3 sequences; roughly 16% of them were counted only once. The ten largest clonotypes hold approximately 4.8% of the sample.

This TCR was recovered from a human donor in good health. The chain was built from TRBV9 and TRBJ2-1; 6 matching bases give a weak D call of TRBD2. The DNA sequence follows: TGTGCCAGCAGCCTCGGGAGTAGCGGATATTACAATGAGCAGTTCTTC. This codes for CASSLGSSGYYNEQFF.